The 21 T cell receptor beta chains presented below share a single source sample, sequenced in a study of blood T cell repertoires in COVID-19. Assay: immunoSEQ multiplex PCR; the TCRdb copy retains only in-frame clones and omits some. This table has some 350,000 clones, roughly 88% appearing once. Sample: PBMCs or T cells enriched from blood (not recorded which). All receptors derive from a young man who had recovered from COVID-19.

This chain uses TRBV2 with TRBJ1-2, with TRBD1 identical over 7 bases. The CDR3 runs to 14 residues. Germline V gives CDR1 SNHLY, CDR2 FYNNEI. Unmatched junction bases numbered 3, after V lost 5 bases and J lost 0 bases. CDR3 sequence reads: CASSPGQPNYGYTF. In DNA, the CDR3 is TGTGCCAGCAGTCCGGGACAGCCTAACTATGGCTACACCTTC. The full variable domain, with the rest looked up from reference TRBV2 and TRBJ1-2, is EPEVTQTPSHQVTQMGQEVILRCVPISNHLYFYWYRQILGQKVEFLVSFYNNEISEKSEIFDDQFSVERPDGSNFTLKIRSTKLEDSAMYFCASSPGQPNYGYTFGSGTRLTVV.

The CDR3 is CASSLETGYQETQYF. The CDR3 nucleotides read TGCGCCAGCAGCTTGGAAACAGGATACCAAGAGACCCAGTACTTC. The chain recombines TRBV5-1 with TRBJ2-5; a possible D gene is TRBD1 (5 bases). Trimming removed 0 bases at V and 0 bases at J, with 9 bases between. The CDR3 is made up of 15 amino acids. CDR1 SGHRS and CDR2 YFSETQ come from the germline V gene.

This chain uses TRBV15 with TRBJ2-5, with D unresolved. Trimming took off 0 bases at V and 1 base at J, with 12 bases between the two ends. The germline CDR1 and CDR2 sequences are LNHNV and YYDKDF (reference sequence). The CDR3 is 16 amino acids. The CDR3 DNA reads as TGTGCCACCAGCAGAGATAGTGGTGGTAGCCAAGAGACCCAGTACTTC. The encoded protein is CATSRDSGGSQETQYF. The complete variable domain, with remaining parts taken from reference TRBV15 and TRBJ2-5, reads DAMVIQNPRYQVTQFGKPVTLSCSQTLNHNVMYWYQQKSSQAPKLLFHYYDKDFNNEADTPDNFQSRRPNTSFCFLDIRSPGLGDTAMYLCATSRDSGGSQETQYFGPGTRLLVL.

The J gene is TRBJ1-2, the V gene TRBV7-2, with 9 bases fitting TRBD1. Germline V CDR1 and CDR2: SGHTA, FQGNSA. The CDR3 is 15 amino acids. The V gene end was trimmed by 5 bases and the J gene end by 4 bases; junction bases not matched to a gene: 8. CDR3 loop: CASSQGQGRVYGYTF. CDR3 in DNA: TGTGCCAGCAGCCAAGGACAGGGGCGGGTCTATGGCTACACCTTC.

V is TRBV5-1 and J is TRBJ2-5; 10 bases align to TRBD1. The V gene's germline CDR1 is SGHRS and CDR2 YFSETQ. CDR3 length: 16 residues. The V gene end was trimmed by 4 bases and the J gene end by 0 bases; junction bases not matched to a gene: 6. In nucleotides, the CDR3 is TGCGCCAGCAGCCCGGGACAGGGGCCATACCAAGAGACCCAGTACTTC. Its protein is CASSPGQGPYQETQYF.

This chain links TRBV14 with TRBJ1-1, with D hard to call. With 3 bases removed from V and 10 bases from J, the gap between germline ends came to 18 bases. The CDR3 sequence is 14 residues long. CDR1 SGHDN and CDR2 FVKESK come from the germline V gene. The CDR3 DNA follows: TGTGCCAGCAGCCACATGGAGGGAGGATTCGGAGCTTTCTTT. Encoded protein: CASSHMEGGFGAFF.

The chain combines TRBV9 with TRBJ2-2; 10 nucleotides match TRBD1. The CDR3 is 16 amino acids. Looked up from germline, CDR1 is SGDLS and CDR2 is YYNGEE. V was pared by 4 bases and J by 2 bases, with 5 bases of the junction left unmatched. In DNA, the CDR3 is TGTGCCAGCAGCCCCGGGACAGGGGATAACACCGGGGAGCTGTTTTTT. This encodes CASSPGTGDNTGELFF.

This clone was found once. This chain joins TRBV2 and TRBJ2-4; weak D call: TRBD1 (6 bases). The CDR3 has 14 residues. V gave up 3 bases and J gave up 6 bases, with 12 bases separating them. Germline lookup yields CDR1 SNHLY and CDR2 FYNNEI. CDR3 DNA: TGTGCCAGCAGTGAGGGGGCAGGGAGAAACATTCAGTACTTC. As protein: CASSEGAGRNIQYF.

V is TRBV15 and J is TRBJ2-7, with TRBD1 matching over 10 bases. The germline V gene encodes CDR1 LNHNV and CDR2 YYDKDF (reference sequence). The CDR3 has 14 amino acids. J gave up 3 bases and V 6 bases, and 5 bases lay outside the gene matches. The CDR3 DNA is TGTGCCACCAGGGCGGGGACAGGGGTCTACGAGCAGTACTTC. It yields the protein CATRAGTGVYEQYF.

The chain uses TRBV5-1 and TRBJ2-3; 8 positions match TRBD2. Germline V gene data show CDR1 as SGHRS and CDR2 as YFSETQ. CDR3 length: 15 residues. V was clipped by 0 bases and J by 5 bases; unmatched bases: 5. CDR3 region: CASSLEPGGRDTQYF. The DNA for the CDR3 is TGCGCCAGCAGCTTGGAACCGGGGGGGCGAGATACGCAGTATTTT.

V gene TRBV7-9 combines with J gene TRBJ2-7, with D perhaps TRBD2 (5 bases). Trimming pared 5 bases from V and 4 bases from J, leaving 15 bases between. Per the germline V gene, CDR1 is SEHNR and CDR2 is FQNEAQ (reference sequence). The CDR3 contains 14 residues. The CDR3 DNA follows: TGTGCCAGCAGCAAGTCGGGGTTCTGGTACGAGCAGTACTTC. Translated, it gives CASSKSGFWYEQYF.

The chain combines TRBV7-8 with TRBJ2-1; 10 bases match TRBD1. Germline-derived CDR1 and CDR2 are SGHVS and FQNEAQ. This CDR3 has 15 residues. J was trimmed by 7 bases and V by 2 bases; bases with no gene match: 5. The CDR3 DNA reads as TGTGCCAGCAGCTTATGGGGGGGACAGGGGAATGAGCAGTTCTTC. Its translation is CASSLWGGQGNEQFF.

The chain has TRBV5-1 and TRBJ1-4; 7 positions agree with TRBD1. V dropped 4 bases and J dropped 8; count of bases not matched to a gene: 8. The germline gives CDR1 SGHRS, CDR2 YFSETQ. The CDR3 runs 14 residues. The CDR3: CASSRQGLREKLFF. DNA of the CDR3: TGCGCCAGCAGCCGACAGGGTCTAAGAGAAAAACTGTTTTTT.

CDR3 DNA sequence: TGTGCCAGCAGTTATAGGACAGGGCCATACTACAATGAGCAGTTCTTC. Amino acid sequence: CASSYRTGPYYNEQFF. The chain carries TRBV6-5 and TRBJ2-1; 8 bases agree with TRBD1. The CDR3 is 16 residues long. In germline, CDR1 is MNHEY, CDR2 SVGAGI. V was clipped by 3 bases and J by 3 bases; unmatched bases: 7.

The V gene is TRBV6-5, the J gene TRBJ1-2; 7 bases fit TRBD1. With 6 bases clipped from V and 3 bases from J, the junction kept 4 bases outside the gene matches. The CDR3 spans 13 residues. Germline lookup yields CDR1 MNHEY and CDR2 SVGAGI. This chain's CDR3 is CASSLDRDYGYTF. DNA of the CDR3: TGTGCCAGCAGCCTAGACAGGGACTATGGCTACACCTTC.

About this clone itself: The junction does not match germline at one end; this may be a read error. This chain uses TRBV19 with TRBJ2-7, with 7 bases matching TRBD1. Per germline, CDR1 LNHDA and CDR2 SQIVND (reference sequence). The CDR3 loop spans 14 amino acids. CDR3 sequence reads: CASSRDRVSNEQYF. The CDR3, as DNA: TGTGCCAGTAGCCGGGACAGAGTCTCCAACGAGCAGTACTTC.

This rearrangement joins TRBV6-1 to TRBJ1-6; 8 positions agree with TRBD1. The CDR3 is made up of 17 amino acids. Trimming at V came to 2 bases and at J to 5 bases, leaving 8 bases not matched to a gene. CDR1 is MNHNS and CDR2 is SASEGT in the germline V gene. CDR3 nucleotide sequence: TGTGCCAGCAGTGAATTGGCACCGGGACAGGATAATTCACCCCTCCACTTT. This sequence encodes CASSELAPGQDNSPLHF.

The J gene is TRBJ2-1, the V gene TRBV30; tentative D call: TRBD1 (7 bases). V shed 8 bases and J shed 4 bases, with 15 bases lying between them. The CDR3 is made up of 13 amino acids. CDR1 and CDR2 from the germline V gene are GTSNPN and SVGIG (reference sequence). The CDR3 protein is CARGTAYYNEQFF. The CDR3 DNA reads TGTGCCCGGGGGACAGCATATTACAATGAGCAGTTCTTC.

The chain couples TRBV5-6 to TRBJ1-1, with 8 positions matching TRBD1. The J segment lost 0 bases and the V segment lost 4 bases, leaving 8 bases of the junction unmatched. The germline gives CDR1 SGHDT, CDR2 YYEEEE. This CDR3 spans 16 amino acids. This CDR3 reads CASSPYLTGVNTEAFF. The DNA of the CDR3 is TGTGCCAGCAGCCCCTATTTGACAGGGGTGAACACTGAAGCTTTCTTT.

V gene TRBV9 combines with J gene TRBJ2-6; TRBD1 might be the D (6 bases). The V end was cut by 4 bases, the J end by 2 bases, with 10 bases between. The CDR3 spans 15 residues. CDR1 is SGDLS, CDR2 YYNGEE, per germline. The CDR3 DNA is TGTGCCAGCAGCACACGGACAGCTGGGGCCAACGTCCTGACTTTC. Protein product: CASSTRTAGANVLTF.

Comments on this clone: A read error may produce the germline difference seen at one junction end. This chain joins TRBV19 and TRBJ2-7; D is uncertain. This CDR3 comprises 17 residues. The germline V gene has CDR1 LNHDA and CDR2 SQIVND (reference sequence). The DNA of the CDR3 is TGTGCCAGTAGTCTAGATTACCGGTCTTCACCCACCTACGAGCAGTACTTC. Residues: CASSLDYRSSPTYEQYF.